The rows below give T cell receptor beta chains drawn from one sample of a study of T cells in localized non-small cell lung cancer. The data were produced by immunoSEQ multiplex PCR, yet TCRdb's version contains in-frame clones alone and is incomplete. The sample lists 50,000 to 70,000 clones; 90% to 95% were seen once. The starting material was peripheral blood, obtained before any cancer treatment. The receptors stem from a man aged 35 to 69 with stage I lung adenocarcinoma. Each CDR3 is given with its conserved first and last residue. The D gene is left open where the match is weak. Rows may omit the clone size; those that give it use once, few, many or a size class.

>TRBJ2-7|TRBV10-3|once|TRBD1
CAISPGQGTYEQYF
TGTGCCATCAGCCCCGGACAGGGAACCTACGAGCAGTACTTC
>TRBJ2-1|TRBV4-3|NA|TRBD2
CASSQDPAGGNEQFF
TGCGCCAGCAGCCAAGACCCAGCGGGAGGCAATGAGCAGTTCTTC
>TRBJ2-2|TRBV6-5|NA|NA
CASSYSSGANTGELFF
TGTGCCAGCAGTTACTCGTCGGGGGCGAACACCGGGGAGCTGTTTTTT
>TRBJ1-1|TRBV9|NA|TRBD1
CASSVGQGKAFF
TGTGCCAGCAGCGTAGGACAGGGAAAAGCTTTCTTT
>TRBJ2-3|TRBV27|NA|NA
CASSPLSGTTDTQYF
TGTGCCAGCAGTCCACTATCCGGAACTACAGATACGCAGTATTTT
>TRBJ1-2|TRBV6-5|NA|NA
CASSSPGTRGYTF
TGTGCCAGCAGTTCACCCGGGACTCGAGGCTACACCTTC
>TRBJ2-4|TRBV28|NA|TRBD1
CASRNSRGGGAKNIQYF
TGTGCCAGCAGGAACTCCAGAGGGGGCGGCGCCAAAAACATTCAGTACTTC
>TRBJ1-1|TRBV6-1|NA|NA
CASSEFGGRRNTEAFF
TGTGCCAGCAGTGAATTCGGGGGGAGGAGGAACACTGAAGCTTTCTTT
>TRBJ1-5|TRBV5-1|NA|TRBD1
CASSASGTDSNQPQHF
TGCGCCAGCAGCGCCTCCGGGACAGATAGCAATCAGCCCCAGCATTTT
>TRBJ2-3|TRBV2|NA|NA
CASSETLGHLREGTSTDTQYF
TGTGCCAGCAGTGAGACGCTGGGCCACCTGAGGGAAGGTACTAGCACAGATACGCAGTATTTT
>TRBJ2-1|TRBV10-3|NA|NA
CAISDPRLYNEQFF
TGTGCCATCAGCGATCCTAGGTTATACAATGAGCAGTTCTTC